This T cell receptor (beta chain) was identified during a study of CD8+ T cells in alopecia areata. Study results and limitations: Lesional scalp displayed greater clonality than normal scalp, most notably in alopecia totalis/universalis.

Sorted populations comprised CD4+ and CD8+ T cells obtained from PBMCs. The V gene lost 5 bases and the J gene lost 4 bases, with 6 bases spanning the gap. The germline V gene encodes CDR1 SEHNR and CDR2 FQNEAQ (reference sequence). The CDR3 is made up of 12 amino acids. Regarding this clone: Its target is not known.

In each case, RNA was isolated and then reverse transcribed into cDNA as the sequencing template. Profiling relied on immunoSEQ multiplex PCR, and the TCRdb table lists in-frame clones only, not all of them. The sample has under 150,000 clones, less than 75% seen once. Sequenced sample: CD8+ T cells sorted from blood. The chain employs TRBV7-9 and TRBJ2-1, with D possibly matching TRBD2 (5 bases). The sequence was collected from a human donor in good health. CDR3 in amino acids: CASSPGYNEQFF. CDR3 bases: TGTGCCAGCAGCCCGGGGTACAATGAGCAGTTCTTC.